Sequencing of this T cell receptor (beta chain) was carried out in a study of read filtering for tumor transcriptome and immune sequencing. Looking at the study overall: R-ISS stage counts were about 8 for I, roughly 15 for II, roughly seven for III. After DNase treatment, RNA was made into whole-transcriptome libraries.

Broader study findings: Correlation between methods rose after single-read clonotypes were removed.

Molecular barcoded adaptors covering alpha/delta and beta/gamma chains were used on roughly 370 ng RNA. MiXCR, run by TCRdb on the reads, gives a single entry per CDR3 protein. The sample contains about 130,000 distinct CDR3 sequences, approximately 12% of which appear only once. The CDR3 is 15 residues long. With V trimmed by 5 bases and J by 6 bases, 8 bases remained unmatched. CDR1 and CDR2 (germline): SGHNT, YENEEA. At the time of active disease, bone marrow was collected from every patient. Remarks on this clonotype: Its cognate antigen is unknown.

The receptor comes from a donor aged 40 or older with multiple myeloma. Sample: a population of CD138-negative cells sorted from bone marrow. The genes are TRBV11-3 and TRBJ2-2; TRBD1 agrees at 8 bases. This chain's CDR3 is CASSPGQGRAGELFF. The CDR3 nucleotides are TGTGCCAGCAGCCCCGGACAGGGAAGGGCCGGGGAGCTGTTTTTT.